This T cell receptor beta chain was sequenced for a study of blood T cells in healthy people across ages. CDR1 is SGHAT and CDR2 is FQNNGV in the germline V gene. The CDR3 totals 16 residues. Deletions cut 2 bases from V and 11 bases from J, with 24 bases between. The authors ran a second PCR of about 6 to 12 cycles using a sample-barcoded 5' primer and a J-beta primer mix. Every molecule of cDNA carried a tag from a template-switch adaptor with 12 random nucleotides. TCRdb re-called the 5' RACE reads through MiXCR, storing one row per CDR3 protein. The sample consists of about 1 million distinct CDR3 sequences, 45% of them appearing once.

The TCR was taken from an older woman in good health. The chain combines TRBV11-2 with TRBJ2-5; D assignment may be TRBD1 or TRBD2 (5 bases each). Sequencing used blood. The CDR3 loop is CASSLPGRGILDEQYF. CDR3 bases: TGTGCCAGCAGCTTACCGGGACGGGGTATTTTAGATGAGCAGTACTTC.